The clone carrying this T cell receptor beta chain is categorized as medium-sized. The antigen remains undetermined. Graft tissue was processed to release intraepithelial and lamina propria lymphocytes. Sequenced by immunoSEQ multiplex PCR; TCRdb stores in-frame clones only, minus some. The sample carries about 8,900 clones, 60% to 80% recorded once. Germline trimming cut 10 bases from V and 7 bases from J; bases unmatched to any gene: 8. The CDR3 loop spans 13 amino acids. The sample comes from a study of graft-versus-host responses after intestinal transplantation. At the level of the study: Multivisceral, liver-intestinal, or isolated intestinal transplants were received by the recipients.

Notes on the study in general: GvH clones turned up in recipient marrow; some had shown up first in ileum or blood.

The rearrangement uses TRBV5-3 and TRBJ1-6; 7 bases fit TRBD1. TRBV5-3 counts as an open reading frame of uncertain function. Here the sequenced sample was ileum tissue, taken around 460 days after transplant. The receptor was derived from a human patient who received an intestinal transplant, so some T cells may come from the graft donor. This CDR3 is CAVSTGWNSPLHF. The DNA for the CDR3 is TGTGCCGTCTCGACAGGGTGGAATTCACCCCTCCACTTT.